The 23 T cell receptor beta chains listed next were all sequenced from one sample in a study of blood T cell repertoires in COVID-19. TCRdb's copy holds only in-frame clones and misses some; the assay was immunoSEQ multiplex PCR. The sample includes some 200,000 clones, 65% to 85% of them seen just once. Source material: PBMCs or T cells enriched from blood (not recorded which). The receptors come from a man aged 35 to 55 who had recovered from COVID-19.

This clone was recorded once. This rearrangement joins TRBV5-5 to TRBJ1-1, with D unresolved. The CDR3 has 13 residues. The V and J ends lost 0 bases and 0 bases respectively, with 3 bases between them. Germline CDR1 is SGHKS and CDR2 is YYEKEE (reference sequence). The CDR3 region has the DNA TGTGCCAGCAGCTTGGATATGAACACTGAAGCTTTCTTT. Translating gives CASSLDMNTEAFF. Full variable domain (rest looked up from reference TRBV5-5 and TRBJ1-1): DAGVTQSPTHLIKTRGQQVTLRCSPISGHKSVSWYQQVLGQGPQFIFQYYEKEERGRGNFPDRFSARQFPNYSSELNVNALLLGDSALYLCASSLDMNTEAFFGQGTRLTVV.

The chain combines TRBV7-2 with TRBJ2-1; 8 bases align to TRBD2. CDR1 is SGHTA, CDR2 FQGNSA, per germline. V was clipped by 5 bases and J by 4 bases; unmatched bases: 7. The CDR3 sequence is 15 residues long. This chain's CDR3 is CASSLEAGAYNEQFF. The CDR3 coding sequence is TGTGCCAGCAGCCTGGAAGCGGGGGCTTACAATGAGCAGTTCTTC.

The rearrangement links TRBV29-1 to TRBJ2-3, with TRBD2 matching 7 bases. The junction had 11 bases not matched to a gene; V was cut back by 6 bases and J by 5 bases. From germline, CDR1 is SQVTM and CDR2 ANQGSEA. The CDR3 has 14 amino acids. The CDR3 spells CSVAAGTIRDTQYF. In nucleotides, the CDR3 is TGCAGCGTCGCCGCAGGGACTATCAGAGATACGCAGTATTTT.

This chain connects TRBV5-1 to TRBJ2-7, with 7 positions matching TRBD1. The CDR3 covers 14 residues. Germline trimming cut 7 bases from V and 0 bases from J; bases unmatched to any gene: 7. CDR1 and CDR2 from the germline V gene are SGHRS and YFSETQ. The CDR3 is CASSPGTASYEQYF. In DNA, the CDR3 is TGCGCCAGCTCCCCCGGGACAGCCTCCTACGAGCAGTACTTC.

This clone showed up just a few times. The rearrangement uses TRBV6-1 and TRBJ1-4; 8 nucleotides align to TRBD1. CDR3 size: 15 residues. Germline V gene sequence: CDR1 MNHNS, CDR2 SASEGT. V was clipped by 3 bases and J by 7 bases; unmatched bases: 7. Here the CDR3 DNA reads TGTGCCAGCAGTGAGATACAGGGGGTCGCTGAAAAACTGTTTTTT. Translating gives CASSEIQGVAEKLFF.

The chain links TRBV6-6 to TRBJ2-5, with a tentative D call TRBD1 (6 bases). The CDR3 consists of 14 residues. Trimming removed 7 bases at V and 5 bases at J, with 17 bases between. Germline CDR1 MNHNY, CDR2 SVGAGI (reference sequence). As DNA, the CDR3 is TGTGCCAGCAACGCATTGACAGGTCCGGAGACCCAGTACTTC. Translation: CASNALTGPETQYF.

The genes are TRBV6-1 and TRBJ1-2; D is unresolved. V was clipped by 3 bases and J by 8 bases, with 16 bases between them. The CDR3 covers 14 residues. CDR1 and CDR2 (germline): MNHNS, SASEGT. The CDR3 bases are TGTGCCAGCAGTGAGTTGACTCAAGGGAGAGGCTACACCTTC. This gives the protein CASSELTQGRGYTF.

The V call is TRBV9, the J call TRBJ2-3; D might be TRBD2 (5 bases). V was shortened by 0 bases and J by 3 bases, with 17 bases between the two germline ends. In germline, CDR1 is SGDLS, CDR2 YYNGEE. This CDR3 region has 17 residues. CDR3 loop: CASSVAHIRAATDTQYF. CDR3 nucleotide sequence: TGTGCCAGCAGCGTAGCTCATATTAGAGCGGCTACAGATACGCAGTATTTT.

Only a few counts were recorded for this clone. This chain connects TRBV19 to TRBJ2-5; 9 nucleotides line up with TRBD1. Germline CDR1 is LNHDA and CDR2 is SQIVND (reference sequence). This CDR3 is built from 15 residues. V shed 9 bases, J shed 5 bases, and the junction held 13 bases outside the gene matches. CDR3 residues: CASRQGGGKKETQYF. The CDR3 nucleotides read TGTGCCAGCCGACAGGGGGGCGGTAAGAAGGAGACCCAGTACTTC. Supplemented by reference TRBV19 and TRBJ2-5, the full variable domain reads DGGITQSPKYLFRKEGQNVTLSCEQNLNHDAMYWYRQDPGQGLRLIYYSQIVNDFQKGDIAEGYSVSREKKESFPLTVTSAQKNPTAFYLCASRQGGGKKETQYFGPGTRLLVL.

The rearrangement uses TRBV28 and TRBJ1-2; a weak D match, TRBD1 (5 bases). The germline CDR1 and CDR2 sequences are MDHEN and SYDVKM. V gave up 5 bases and J gave up 5 bases, with 18 bases separating them. There are 15 residues in the CDR3. CDR3 in DNA: TGTGCCAGCAGTCTACCGACAGCCCTCGGGTATGGCTACACCTTC. Encoded protein: CASSLPTALGYGYTF.

The V call is TRBV6-5, the J call TRBJ2-1, with 10 bases matching TRBD2. CDR3 length equals 15 residues. Trimming at V came to 4 bases and at J to 8 bases, leaving 8 bases not matched to a gene. CDR1 and CDR2 from the germline V gene are MNHEY and SVGAGI. The CDR3 bases are TGTGCCAGCAGTTCCCCCAGCGGGGGGGCCCATGAGCAGTTCTTC. The encoded protein is CASSSPSGGAHEQFF.

This chain joins TRBV27 and TRBJ1-2, with 10 bases identical to TRBD1. The germline V gene has CDR1 MNHEY and CDR2 SMNVEV (reference sequence). This CDR3 contains 13 residues. V lost 6 bases to trimming and J lost 7 bases; unmatched junction nucleotides: 5. The CDR3 DNA sequence: TGTGCCAGCAGGAGACAGGGGGCCGGTGGCTACACCTTC. Its protein product is CASRRQGAGGYTF.

The rearrangement links TRBV19 to TRBJ1-2, with unresolved D. V was clipped by 7 bases and J by 4 bases, with 16 bases between them. CDR1 is LNHDA and CDR2 is SQIVND in the germline V gene (reference sequence). This CDR3 has 14 residues. As DNA, the CDR3 is TGTGCCAGTATAAGATCCGGCCCGGGCTATGGCTACACCTTC. Translation gives CASIRSGPGYGYTF.

In its sample, this clone was seen once. The chain employs TRBV5-1 and TRBJ1-4; 9 bases fit TRBD1. CDR3 size: 15 residues. With V trimmed by 2 bases and J by 7 bases, 6 bases remained unmatched. Germline V gives CDR1 SGHRS, CDR2 YFSETQ. CDR3 nucleotide sequence: TGCGCCAGCAGCTTCGACAGGGGGACGGGTGAAAAACTGTTTTTT. It encodes CASSFDRGTGEKLFF.

The table lists this clone with a few counts. The chain joins TRBV11-2 to TRBJ1-2; no clear D. CDR1 and CDR2 from the germline V gene are SGHAT and FQNNGV. V was pared by 5 bases and J by 3 bases, with 7 bases between. The CDR3 is 12 amino acids. The CDR3 DNA follows: TGTGCCAGCAGCCTCGGGGACTATGGCTACACCTTC. This codes for CASSLGDYGYTF.

This clone occurred a few times. The chain has TRBV3-1 (or the pseudogene TRBV3-2) and TRBJ2-7; 7 bases map to TRBD2. The CDR3 sequence is 15 residues long. Germline-derived CDR1 and CDR2 are LGHDT and YNNKEL (reference sequence). With V trimmed by 3 bases and J by 1 base, 6 bases remained unmatched. CDR3 in amino acids: CASSQGTNPSYEQYF. The DNA for the CDR3 is TGTGCCAGCAGCCAGGGGACTAACCCATCCTACGAGCAGTACTTC.

The count of this clone is one. The V call is TRBV28, the J call TRBJ1-2; 7 positions match TRBD1. J lost 4 bases, V lost 10 bases, and 12 bases had no gene match. Germline V gene sequence: CDR1 MDHEN, CDR2 SYDVKM. The length of the CDR3 is 14 residues. The CDR3 reads CATQRGQKVYGYTF. In nucleotides, the CDR3 is TGTGCCACCCAAAGGGGACAGAAGGTCTATGGCTACACCTTC.

The rearrangement uses TRBV30 and TRBJ1-5, with D possibly being TRBD1 (6 bases). The V and J ends lost 2 bases and 4 bases respectively, with 15 bases between them. Per germline, CDR1 GTSNPN and CDR2 SVGIG (reference sequence). This CDR3 contains 15 residues. CDR3 nucleotides: TGTGCCTGGAGTCTACAGGGTTTTCAAAATCAGCCCCAGCATTTT. Protein product: CAWSLQGFQNQPQHF.

The rearrangement links TRBV7-2 to TRBJ1-5, with TRBD1 identical over 7 bases. With 5 bases clipped from V and 3 bases from J, the junction kept 7 bases outside the gene matches. The germline V gene has CDR1 SGHTA and CDR2 FQGNSA. CDR3 length: 15 residues. CDR3 loop: CASSPKTGNNQPQHF. The CDR3 coding sequence is TGTGCCAGCAGCCCGAAGACAGGGAACAATCAGCCCCAGCATTTT.

J is TRBJ1-2 and V is TRBV25-1; a weak D match, TRBD1 (5 bases). V dropped 4 bases and J dropped 4 bases, with 13 bases sitting between them. Germline loops: CDR1 MGHDK, CDR2 SYGVNS. CDR3 length: 14 amino acids. CDR3 amino acids: CASSAGVSSYGYTF. Written as DNA, the CDR3 is TGTGCCAGCAGTGCGGGGGTTTCCAGCTATGGCTACACCTTC.

The V call is TRBV28, the J call TRBJ2-5, with TRBD1 matching over 8 bases. Germline trimming cut 6 bases from V and 1 base from J; bases unmatched to any gene: 4. The CDR3 length is 14 residues. CDR1 MDHEN and CDR2 SYDVKM come from the germline V gene. CDR3 sequence: CASSPDRAQETQYF. In nucleotides, the CDR3 is TGTGCCAGCAGCCCGGACAGGGCCCAAGAGACCCAGTACTTC.

The V and J genes are TRBV20-1 and TRBJ2-3; no clear D gene. This CDR3 spans 15 amino acids. In germline, CDR1 is DFQATT, CDR2 SNEGSKA (reference sequence). V shed 3 bases and J shed 3 bases, with 16 bases lying between them. CDR3 DNA: TGCAGTGCTAGTCAGCTGGTCTGGGCGACAGATACGCAGTATTTT. Residues: CSASQLVWATDTQYF.

The V and J genes are TRBV2 and TRBJ1-2, with D uncertain. The V end was cut by 5 bases, the J end by 1 base, with 11 bases between. Germline lookup yields CDR1 SNHLY and CDR2 FYNNEI. This CDR3 has 14 residues. CDR3 protein: CASSLLDINYGYTF. Here the CDR3 DNA reads TGTGCCAGCAGTTTATTAGATATTAACTATGGCTACACCTTC.